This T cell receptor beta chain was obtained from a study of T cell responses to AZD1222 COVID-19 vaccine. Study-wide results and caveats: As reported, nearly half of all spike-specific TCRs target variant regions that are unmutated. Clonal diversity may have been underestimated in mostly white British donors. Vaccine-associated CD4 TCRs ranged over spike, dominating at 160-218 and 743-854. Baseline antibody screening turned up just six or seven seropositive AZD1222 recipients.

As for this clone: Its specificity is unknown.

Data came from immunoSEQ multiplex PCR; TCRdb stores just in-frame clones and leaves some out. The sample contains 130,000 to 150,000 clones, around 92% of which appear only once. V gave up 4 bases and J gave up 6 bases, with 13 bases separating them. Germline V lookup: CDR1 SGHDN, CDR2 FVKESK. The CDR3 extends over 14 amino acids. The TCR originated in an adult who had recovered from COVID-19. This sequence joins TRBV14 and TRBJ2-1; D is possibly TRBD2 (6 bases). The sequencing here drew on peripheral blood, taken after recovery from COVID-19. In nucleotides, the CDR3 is TGTGCCAGCAGCCCGCTGGGGGGTGGCAATGAGCAGTTCTTC. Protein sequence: CASSPLGGGNEQFF.